The 30 T cell receptor beta chains below were found in one sample sequenced in a study of blood T cell repertoires in COVID-19. The protocol was immunoSEQ multiplex PCR, while the TCRdb copy is restricted to in-frame clones and leaves out a portion. The data contain about 360,000 clones, about 88% of them singletons. What was sequenced was peripheral blood. Receptor source: a human donor in a cohort sampled during active COVID-19.

The chain has TRBV2 and TRBJ2-1, with TRBD2 as a possible D gene (5 bases). Germline loops: CDR1 SNHLY, CDR2 FYNNEI. The CDR3 runs 10 residues. Trimming removed 6 bases from V and 12 bases from J, with 9 bases in between. The CDR3 sequence is CASRQGLQFF. The CDR3 nucleotides are TGTGCCAGCAGGCAAGGACTGCAGTTCTTC.

The J gene is TRBJ2-3, the V gene TRBV3-1 (or the pseudogene TRBV3-2); possibly TRBD2 for D (6 bases). CDR3 length: 13 residues. The germline gives CDR1 LGHDT, CDR2 YNNKEL (reference sequence). V lost 1 base, J lost 12 bases, and 14 bases lay in between. The CDR3 DNA reads as TGTGCCAGCAGCCAAGCCCAGCAGGGAGGACAGTATTTT. Protein sequence: CASSQAQQGGQYF.

This clone was seen a few times. The chain is built from TRBV4-1 and TRBJ1-1, with unresolved D. The germline V gene encodes CDR1 MGHRA and CDR2 YSYEKL. The CDR3 loop spans 14 amino acids. The ends were cut back, 4 bases at V and 1 base at J, with 10 bases in the middle. CDR3 nucleotides: TGCGCCAGCAGCCGCGGAGGACCGAACACTGAAGCTTTCTTT. Its protein is CASSRGGPNTEAFF.

This CDR3 reads CAWSVPGGIYEQYF. In nucleotides, the CDR3 is TGTGCCTGGAGCGTACCTGGGGGGATCTACGAGCAGTACTTC. J is TRBJ2-7 and V is TRBV30, with D possibly TRBD2 on 6 matching bases. Germline lookup yields CDR1 GTSNPN and CDR2 SVGIG (reference sequence). This CDR3 comprises 14 residues. Trimming removed 3 bases at V and 3 bases at J, with 15 bases between.

This chain joins TRBV7-7 and TRBJ2-2; D not certain. There are 11 residues in the CDR3. The germline CDR1 and CDR2 sequences are SSHAT and FNYEAQ (reference sequence). Between the trimmed V and J ends, which lost 7 bases and 9 bases, there was a span of 9 bases. CDR3 residues: CASTVLRELFF. DNA of the CDR3: TGTGCCAGCACAGTTTTGCGGGAGCTGTTTTTT. The full variable domain, with the rest looked up from reference TRBV7-7 and TRBJ2-2, is GAGVSQSPRYKVTKRGQDVTLRCDPISSHATLYWYQQALGQGPEFLTYFNYEAQPDKSGLPSDRFSAERPEGSISTLTIQRTEQRDSAMYRCASTVLRELFFGEGSRLTVL.

CDR3 residues: CASGMDRVLGDTQYF. The CDR3 nucleotides are TGCGCCAGCGGGATGGACAGGGTCTTAGGAGATACGCAGTATTTT. This chain connects TRBV5-1 to TRBJ2-3; 8 nucleotides agree with TRBD1. The ends lost 7 bases at V and 5 bases at J; junction bases unmatched: 12. The germline gives CDR1 SGHRS, CDR2 YFSETQ. The CDR3 loop spans 15 amino acids. Filled out from reference TRBV5-1 and TRBJ2-3, the complete variable domain reads KAGVTQTPRYLIKTRGQQVTLSCSPISGHRSVSWYQQTPGQGLQFLFEYFSETQRNKGNFPGRFSGRQFSNSRSEMNVSTLELGDSALYLCASGMDRVLGDTQYFGPGTRLTVL.

The CDR3 DNA is TGTGCCTGGAGTACCCTCACACAGAGTAGCTACGAGCAGTACTTC. It encodes CAWSTLTQSSYEQYF. The V and J genes are TRBV30 and TRBJ2-7; D is ambiguous. The germline V and J ends were trimmed by 2 bases and 3 bases, with 17 bases remaining between them. Germline lookup yields CDR1 GTSNPN and CDR2 SVGIG (reference sequence). This CDR3 is built from 15 residues. The whole variable domain, remainder taken from reference TRBV30 and TRBJ2-7, is SQTIHQWPATLVQPVGSPLSLECTVEGTSNPNLYWYRQAAGRGLQLLFYSVGIGQISSEVPQNLSASRPQDRQFILSSKKLLLSDSGFYLCAWSTLTQSSYEQYFGPGTRLTVT.

The V call is TRBV3-1 (or the pseudogene TRBV3-2), the J call TRBJ1-4; no clear D. Germline V gene sequence: CDR1 LGHDT, CDR2 YNNKEL (reference sequence). Trimming cost V 1 base and J 4 bases, with 10 bases left between them. The CDR3 sequence is 15 residues long. The CDR3 coding sequence is TGTGCCAGCAGCCAAGGTTCCGGTCGTAATGAAAAACTGTTTTTT. This encodes CASSQGSGRNEKLFF.

The rearrangement uses TRBV6-5 and TRBJ1-2, with 8 nucleotides matching TRBD1. The CDR3 is 13 residues long. Per germline, CDR1 MNHEY and CDR2 SVGAGI. Unmatched junction bases numbered 2, after V lost 2 bases and J lost 6 bases. The CDR3 sequence: CASSYRTGNGYTF. The CDR3 coding sequence is TGTGCCAGCAGTTACCGGACAGGGAATGGCTACACCTTC.

The V gene is TRBV12-3 or TRBV12-4, the J gene TRBJ1-2, with a weak D call TRBD1 (6 bases). The CDR3 has 12 residues. V was clipped by 4 bases and J by 7 bases, with 10 bases between them. The CDR3: CASSWTALGYTF. The CDR3 nucleotides read TGTGCCAGCAGTTGGACAGCTCTTGGCTACACCTTC.

The chain has TRBV7-9 and TRBJ2-7, with D maybe TRBD2 (6 bases). This CDR3 has 15 residues. V lost 1 base to trimming and J lost 6 bases, with 16 bases between them. From germline, CDR1 is SEHNR and CDR2 FQNEAQ (reference sequence). The CDR3 here is CASSLGRGRRGEQYF. The CDR3 DNA follows: TGTGCCAGCAGCTTAGGGCGGGGCCGAAGAGGCGAGCAGTACTTC.

The table lists this clone with a few counts. V is TRBV19 and J is TRBJ2-3, with D maybe TRBD2 (6 bases). The CDR3 is made up of 13 amino acids. V lost 5 bases, J lost 3 bases, and 9 bases lay in between. CDR1 LNHDA and CDR2 SQIVND come from the germline V gene (reference sequence). The CDR3 coding sequence is TGTGCCAGTAGTTGGCGGGGTACAGATACGCAGTATTTT. This encodes CASSWRGTDTQYF. The full variable domain, completed using reference TRBV19 and TRBJ2-3, is DGGITQSPKYLFRKEGQNVTLSCEQNLNHDAMYWYRQDPGQGLRLIYYSQIVNDFQKGDIAEGYSVSREKKESFPLTVTSAQKNPTAFYLCASSWRGTDTQYFGPGTRLTVL.

The chain has TRBV11-2 and TRBJ2-5, with 9 nucleotides matching TRBD2. Germline values: CDR1 SGHAT, CDR2 FQNNGV. The CDR3 runs to 17 residues. The V segment lost 4 bases and the J segment 5 bases; nucleotides outside the gene matches: 14. The CDR3 DNA reads as TGTGCCAGCAGCTCCAGCCTTAGCGGGAGTTCTAGGGAGACCCAGTACTTC. This translates into CASSSSLSGSSRETQYF. The full variable domain, in which reference TRBV11-2 and TRBJ2-5 provide the parts outside the CDR3, is EAGVAQSPRYKIIEKRQSVAFWCNPISGHATLYWYQQILGQGPKLLIQFQNNGVVDDSQLPKDRFSAERLKGVDSTLKIQPAKLEDSAVYLCASSSSLSGSSRETQYFGPGTRLLVL.

This rearrangement joins TRBV28 to TRBJ2-5, with a weak D call TRBD2 (7 bases). V lost 3 bases and J 5 bases, leaving 13 bases between the germline ends. The CDR3 contains 14 residues. The germline V gene has CDR1 MDHEN and CDR2 SYDVKM. The DNA for the CDR3 is TGTGCCAGCAGTTTGTCGGGGGGCTGGGAGACCCAGTACTTC. It is translated as CASSLSGGWETQYF.

V and J are TRBV28 and TRBJ2-2; the match to TRBD2 covers 7 bases. CDR1 and CDR2 (germline): MDHEN, SYDVKM. The CDR3 is 15 amino acids. J gave up 5 bases and V 7 bases, and 10 bases lay outside the gene matches. CDR3 DNA: TGTGCCAGCACAACGGCCGGGGGGAGGACCGGGGAGCTGTTTTTT. Its translation: CASTTAGGRTGELFF.

CDR3 nucleotides: TGTGCCTTCAGGACTAGCGGCTCCTACGAGCAGTACTTC. Amino acids: CAFRTSGSYEQYF. The J gene is TRBJ2-7, the V gene TRBV5-4, with TRBD2 matching 10 bases. Trimming at V came to 10 bases and at J to 0 bases, leaving 4 bases not matched to a gene. The CDR3 runs to 13 residues. Looked up from germline, CDR1 is SGHNT and CDR2 is YYREEE (reference sequence).

This clone was counted once. The chain joins TRBV19 to TRBJ1-2; the D is unclear. CDR3 length: 12 residues. V dropped 4 bases and J dropped 5 bases, with 8 bases sitting between them. CDR1 is LNHDA, CDR2 SQIVND, per germline (reference sequence). CDR3 nucleotide sequence: TGTGCCAGTAGTAGTAGCTTTTATGGCTACACCTTC. Its protein product is CASSSSFYGYTF.

V and J are TRBV6-5 and TRBJ1-2; D is undetermined. The CDR3 is 12 amino acids. Trimming cost V 5 bases and J 5 bases, with 9 bases left between them. CDR1 is MNHEY and CDR2 is SVGAGI in the germline V gene. CDR3 DNA: TGTGCCAGCAGTCCCGACTCGTATGGCTACACCTTC. It is translated as CASSPDSYGYTF.

The chain combines TRBV13 with TRBJ2-7; 15 positions match TRBD2. This CDR3 has 18 amino acids. V dropped 5 bases and J dropped 2; count of bases not matched to a gene: 10. Per germline, CDR1 PRHDT and CDR2 FYEKMQ (reference sequence). The DNA for the CDR3 is TGTGCCAGCAGCCCTAGTGGACTAGCGGGAGGGCCGACCTACGAGCAGTACTTC. It yields the protein CASSPSGLAGGPTYEQYF.

A single count supports this clone. This chain uses TRBV15 with TRBJ1-1; D gene uncertain. The CDR3 runs to 16 residues. From germline, CDR1 is LNHNV and CDR2 YYDKDF (reference sequence). V gave up 8 bases and J gave up 1 base, with 20 bases separating them. CDR3 coding DNA: TGTGCCACCCATTCCGGGATCCCGCTTGGGAACACTGAAGCTTTCTTT. Translating it yields CATHSGIPLGNTEAFF.

V is TRBV2 and J is TRBJ2-2; TRBD1 matches at 7 bases. The V and J ends lost 6 bases and 0 bases, in that order; junction bases with no gene match: 7. Germline values: CDR1 SNHLY, CDR2 FYNNEI. The CDR3 length is 16 residues. The CDR3 region is CASRIDRAPNTGELFF. CDR3 nucleotides: TGTGCCAGCAGGATAGACAGGGCGCCGAACACCGGGGAGCTGTTTTTT.

This clone was observed once. V is TRBV9 and J is TRBJ2-1, with D possibly being TRBD2 (6 bases). The CDR3 sequence is 15 residues long. V dropped 4 bases and J dropped 4 bases, with 15 bases sitting between them. Germline V lookup: CDR1 SGDLS, CDR2 YYNGEE. As DNA, the CDR3 is TGTGCCAGCAGCCCTTCTGGCGGGACTTACAATGAGCAGTTCTTC. Protein sequence: CASSPSGGTYNEQFF.

The chain links TRBV6-5 to TRBJ1-1, with TRBD1 as a possible D gene (6 bases). Germline V gene data show CDR1 as MNHEY and CDR2 as SVGAGI. Trimming removed 6 bases from V and 6 bases from J, with 20 bases in between. This CDR3 contains 15 residues. The CDR3 DNA reads as TGTGCCAGCAGACCTCTACGGGGGGGGGCGGCTGAAGCTTTCTTT. It translates to CASRPLRGGAAEAFF.

The chain carries TRBV21-1 and TRBJ2-7; whether TRBD2, the table's D call, matches the DNA was not checked. TRBV21-1 is annotated as a pseudogene. This CDR3 is 14 amino acids long. The CDR3 is CASSNRGSPYEQYF. The CDR3 DNA is TGTGCCAGCAGCAATCGGGGGAGCCCCTACGAGCAGTACTTC.

The rearrangement joins TRBV18 to TRBJ2-2, with 10 nucleotides matching TRBD2. CDR3 length: 15 residues. Trimming removed 8 bases from V and 6 bases from J; junction bases left unmatched: 9. Germline CDR1 reads KGHSH; CDR2 reads LQKENI. The CDR3: CASRALAGMAGELFF. The CDR3 DNA is TGTGCCAGCCGTGCACTAGCGGGAATGGCCGGGGAGCTGTTTTTT.

The J gene is TRBJ1-2, the V gene TRBV7-9, with TRBD1 matching 7 bases. The junction had 11 bases not matched to a gene; V was cut back by 5 bases and J by 8 bases. CDR1 is SEHNR, CDR2 FQNEAQ, per germline (reference sequence). The CDR3 consists of 14 residues. This CDR3 reads CASSPRQGPPGYTF. DNA for the CDR3: TGTGCCAGCAGCCCCCGACAGGGCCCCCCGGGCTACACCTTC. Full variable domain (remainder filled in from reference TRBV7-9 and TRBJ1-2): DTGVSQNPRHKITKRGQNVTFRCDPISEHNRLYWYRQTLGQGPEFLTYFQNEAQLEKSRLLSDRFSAERPKGSFSTLEIQRTEQGDSAMYLCASSPRQGPPGYTFGSGTRLTVV.

This chain joins TRBV5-4 and TRBJ2-2; 9 bases align to TRBD1. CDR3 length: 14 residues. The germline V gene encodes CDR1 SGHNT and CDR2 YYREEE (reference sequence). V was clipped by 4 bases and J by 6 bases; unmatched bases: 4. CDR3 sequence (DNA): TGTGCCAGCAGCATCGACAGGGGGGCCGGGGAGCTGTTTTTT. Residues: CASSIDRGAGELFF.

For this clone: This specimen includes other DNA sequences encoding the same CDR3. The chain carries TRBV29-1 and TRBJ2-7, with 9 bases aligning to TRBD1. CDR3 length: 12 amino acids. Germline CDR1 SQVTM, CDR2 ANQGSEA. V shed 6 bases, J shed 0 bases, and the junction held 0 bases outside the gene matches. The CDR3 coding sequence is TGCAGCGTGGGACAGGGCTCCTACGAGCAGTACTTC. This codes for CSVGQGSYEQYF.

The V call is TRBV7-8, the J call TRBJ1-1; D uncertain. The germline V gene encodes CDR1 SGHVS and CDR2 FQNEAQ. This CDR3 has 16 amino acids. V lost 3 bases, J lost 1 base, and 15 bases lay in between. The CDR3 region is CASSFFSGRSNTEAFF. CDR3 nucleotides: TGTGCCAGCAGCTTTTTTAGTGGCAGGTCGAACACTGAAGCTTTCTTT.

This sequence joins TRBV5-1 and TRBJ2-5, with 8 bases that match TRBD2. Germline V gives CDR1 SGHRS, CDR2 YFSETQ. The V and J ends lost 1 base and 2 bases, in that order; junction bases with no gene match: 13. This CDR3 comprises 18 residues. The CDR3 DNA sequence: TGCGCCAGCAGCTTGACTGCGGGGGGCTCGACGGATCAAGAGACCCAGTACTTC. It yields the protein CASSLTAGGSTDQETQYF.